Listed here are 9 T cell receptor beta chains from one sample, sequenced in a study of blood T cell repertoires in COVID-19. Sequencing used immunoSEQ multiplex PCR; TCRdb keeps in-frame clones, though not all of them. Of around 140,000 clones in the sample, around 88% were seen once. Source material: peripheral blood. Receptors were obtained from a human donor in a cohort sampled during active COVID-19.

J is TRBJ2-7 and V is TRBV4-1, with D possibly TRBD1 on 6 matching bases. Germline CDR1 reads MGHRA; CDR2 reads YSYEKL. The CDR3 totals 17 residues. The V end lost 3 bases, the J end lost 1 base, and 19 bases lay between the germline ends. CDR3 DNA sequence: TGCGCCAGCAGCCATCCTCCCGGACAGACTAAGTCCTACGAGCAGTACTTC. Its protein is CASSHPPGQTKSYEQYF.

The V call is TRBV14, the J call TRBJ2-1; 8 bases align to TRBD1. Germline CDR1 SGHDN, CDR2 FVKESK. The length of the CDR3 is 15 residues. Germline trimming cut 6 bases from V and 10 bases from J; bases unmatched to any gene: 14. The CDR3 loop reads CASSRQGNRGSEQFF. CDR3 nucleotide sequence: TGTGCCAGCAGTCGTCAAGGGAACAGGGGGAGCGAGCAGTTCTTC.

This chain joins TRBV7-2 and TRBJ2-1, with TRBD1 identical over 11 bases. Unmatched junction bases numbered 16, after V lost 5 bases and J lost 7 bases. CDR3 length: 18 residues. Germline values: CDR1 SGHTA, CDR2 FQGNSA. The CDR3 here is CASSLRPRGTGGINEQFF. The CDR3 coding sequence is TGTGCCAGCAGCCTCAGGCCTAGGGGGACAGGGGGTATAAATGAGCAGTTCTTC.

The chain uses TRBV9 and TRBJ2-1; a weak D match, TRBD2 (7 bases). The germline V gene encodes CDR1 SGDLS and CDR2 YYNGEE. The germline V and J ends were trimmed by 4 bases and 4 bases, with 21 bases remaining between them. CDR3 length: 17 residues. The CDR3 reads CASSPRGGERPYNEQFF. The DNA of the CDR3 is TGTGCCAGCAGCCCAAGAGGGGGGGAGCGGCCGTACAATGAGCAGTTCTTC.

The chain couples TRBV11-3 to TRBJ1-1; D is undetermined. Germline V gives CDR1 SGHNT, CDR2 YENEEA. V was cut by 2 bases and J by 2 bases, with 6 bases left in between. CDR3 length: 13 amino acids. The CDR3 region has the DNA TGTGCCAGCAGCTTAAGAGTAAACACTGAAGCTTTCTTT. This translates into CASSLRVNTEAFF.

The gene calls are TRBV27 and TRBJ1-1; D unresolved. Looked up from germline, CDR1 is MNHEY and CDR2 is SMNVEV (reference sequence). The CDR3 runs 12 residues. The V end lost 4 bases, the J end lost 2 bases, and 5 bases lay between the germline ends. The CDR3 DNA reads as TGTGCCAGCAGTTCGAGTAACACTGAAGCTTTCTTT. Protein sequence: CASSSSNTEAFF.

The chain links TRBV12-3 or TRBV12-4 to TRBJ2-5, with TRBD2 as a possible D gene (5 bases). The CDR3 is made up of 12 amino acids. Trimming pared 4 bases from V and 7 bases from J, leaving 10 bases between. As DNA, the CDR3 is TGTGCCAGCAGTTATGCGGGTGGGACCCAGTACTTC. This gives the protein CASSYAGGTQYF.

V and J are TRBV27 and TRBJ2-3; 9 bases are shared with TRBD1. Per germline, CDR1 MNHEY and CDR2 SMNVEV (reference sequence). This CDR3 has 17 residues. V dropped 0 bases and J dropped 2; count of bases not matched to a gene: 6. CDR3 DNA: TGTGCCAGCAGTTTATCGGGACAGGGCCCTAACACAGATACGCAGTATTTT. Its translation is CASSLSGQGPNTDTQYF.

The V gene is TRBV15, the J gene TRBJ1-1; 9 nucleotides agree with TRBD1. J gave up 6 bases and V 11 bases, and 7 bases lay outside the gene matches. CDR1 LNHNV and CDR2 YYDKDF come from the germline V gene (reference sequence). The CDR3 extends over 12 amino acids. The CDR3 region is CASTGTGSEAFF. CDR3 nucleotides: TGTGCCTCAACCGGGACAGGGTCTGAAGCTTTCTTT.